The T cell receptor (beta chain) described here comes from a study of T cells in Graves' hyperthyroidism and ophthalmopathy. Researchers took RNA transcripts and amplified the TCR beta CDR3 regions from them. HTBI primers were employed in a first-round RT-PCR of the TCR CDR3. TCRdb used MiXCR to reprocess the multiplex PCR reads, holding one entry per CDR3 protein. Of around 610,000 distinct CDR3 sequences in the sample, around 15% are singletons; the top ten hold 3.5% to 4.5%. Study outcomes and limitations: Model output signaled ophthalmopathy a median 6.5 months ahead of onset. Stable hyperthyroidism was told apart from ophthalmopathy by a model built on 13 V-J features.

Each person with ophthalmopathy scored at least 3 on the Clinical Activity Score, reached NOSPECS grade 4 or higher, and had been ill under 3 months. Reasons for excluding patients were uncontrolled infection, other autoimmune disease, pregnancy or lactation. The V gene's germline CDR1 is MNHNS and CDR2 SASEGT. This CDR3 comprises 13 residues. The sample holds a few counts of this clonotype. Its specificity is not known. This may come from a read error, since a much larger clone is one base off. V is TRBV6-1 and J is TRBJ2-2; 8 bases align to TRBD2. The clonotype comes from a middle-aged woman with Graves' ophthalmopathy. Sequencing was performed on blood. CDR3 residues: CASKLTTGGELLF. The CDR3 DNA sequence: TGTGCCAGCAAACTCACTACGGGGGGGGAGCTGCTTTTT.